A single sample gave rise to the 24 T cell receptor beta chains below, sequenced in a study of blood T cell repertoires in COVID-19. Libraries were prepared by immunoSEQ multiplex PCR; TCRdb keeps only in-frame clonotypes and omits some of them. Of 200,000 to 300,000 clones detected, 70% to 90% appear once; the ten largest clones hold roughly 2.5%. The sample consisted of peripheral blood. The receptors originated from a woman aged 45-65 years with acute or convalescent COVID-19.

The chain joins TRBV7-9 to TRBJ2-3, with 9 bases that match TRBD2. Germline values: CDR1 SEHNR, CDR2 FQNEAQ (reference sequence). J was trimmed by 1 base and V by 1 base; bases with no gene match: 0. This CDR3 has 15 amino acids. The CDR3 region is CASSLGTSGTDTQYF. The CDR3, as DNA: TGTGCCAGCAGCTTAGGGACTAGCGGCACAGATACGCAGTATTTT.

V and J are TRBV15 and TRBJ2-3; maybe TRBD2 (6 bases). V dropped 0 bases and J dropped 1 base, with 14 bases sitting between them. This CDR3 spans 17 amino acids. The germline V gene encodes CDR1 LNHNV and CDR2 YYDKDF (reference sequence). In DNA form, the CDR3 reads TGTGCCACCAGCAGAGATCTCCAGCGGGTGGGCACAGATACGCAGTATTTT. Its translation is CATSRDLQRVGTDTQYF.

V and J are TRBV12-3 or TRBV12-4 and TRBJ1-5, with D uncertain. The CDR3 is made up of 12 amino acids. V lost 2 bases and J 5 bases, leaving 4 bases between the germline ends. CDR3 coding DNA: TGTGCCAGCAGTTTACGTGATCAGCCCCAGCATTTT. This sequence encodes CASSLRDQPQHF.

The V and J genes are TRBV28 and TRBJ2-7, with 10 bases matching TRBD1. This CDR3 contains 14 residues. Per the germline V gene, CDR1 is MDHEN and CDR2 is SYDVKM. Trimming took 5 bases from V and 6 from J; bases not matched to a gene: 7. CDR3 loop: CASSTRQGASEQYF. The CDR3 coding sequence is TGTGCCAGCAGTACCAGACAGGGGGCAAGCGAGCAGTACTTC.

The chain is built from TRBV5-1 and TRBJ2-2; a possible D gene is TRBD1 (6 bases). Germline V gene sequence: CDR1 SGHRS, CDR2 YFSETQ. V was clipped by 4 bases and J by 2 bases, with 9 bases between them. This CDR3 has 14 residues. For the CDR3, the DNA is TGCGCCAGCAGCCCGGACAGCAACACCGGGGAGCTGTTTTTT. Its translation: CASSPDSNTGELFF. Combining the CDR3 with reference TRBV5-1 and TRBJ2-2 gives the whole variable domain KAGVTQTPRYLIKTRGQQVTLSCSPISGHRSVSWYQQTPGQGLQFLFEYFSETQRNKGNFPGRFSGRQFSNSRSEMNVSTLELGDSALYLCASSPDSNTGELFFGEGSRLTVL.

This chain uses TRBV9 with TRBJ2-7; D is perhaps TRBD1 (6 bases). There are 13 residues in the CDR3. V shed 3 bases and J shed 7 bases, with 14 bases lying between them. Germline-derived CDR1 and CDR2 are SGDLS and YYNGEE. The CDR3 protein is CASSARTVGEQYF. The CDR3 bases are TGTGCCAGCAGCGCCCGGACAGTGGGGGAGCAGTACTTC.

The rearrangement joins TRBV9 to TRBJ2-3; D uncertain. This CDR3 contains 15 residues. Trimming shortened V by 1 base and J by 6 bases, and 15 bases separated the two germline ends. Germline-derived CDR1 and CDR2 are SGDLS and YYNGEE. The CDR3 bases are TGTGCCAGCAGCGTATATCCTTCGTCGGTGGATACGCAGTATTTT. It specifies CASSVYPSSVDTQYF.

The chain couples TRBV5-5 to TRBJ2-7; a possible D gene is TRBD2 (6 bases). Germline CDR1 and CDR2: SGHKS and YYEKEE (reference sequence). V lost 2 bases and J 2 bases, leaving 14 bases between the germline ends. The CDR3 extends over 15 amino acids. CDR3 sequence: CASSLTGTGTYEQYF. The CDR3 region has the DNA TGTGCCAGCAGCTTAACCGGGACTGGAACCTACGAGCAGTACTTC.

The chain is built from TRBV5-1 and TRBJ2-5; the D gene is possibly TRBD1 (5 bases). Looked up from germline, CDR1 is SGHRS and CDR2 is YFSETQ. Trimming removed 6 bases from V and 1 base from J, with 22 bases in between. The CDR3 loop spans 17 amino acids. CDR3 in amino acids: CASMGLGRLLGQETQYF. The CDR3 nucleotides are TGCGCCAGCATGGGGCTTGGGCGGTTGTTGGGCCAAGAGACCCAGTACTTC.

This clone has a handful of counts. V is TRBV11-2 and J is TRBJ2-7; 9 positions match TRBD2. The CDR3 consists of 16 residues. Losses at the gene ends were 3 bases for V and 5 bases for J; bases not matched to a gene: 11. Germline CDR1 reads SGHAT; CDR2 reads FQNNGV. CDR3 region: CASSFSLAGRVDEQYF. The DNA for the CDR3 is TGTGCCAGCAGCTTCAGCCTAGCGGGACGGGTAGACGAGCAGTACTTC.

This chain uses TRBV7-2 with TRBJ2-5; 8 bases match TRBD2. This CDR3 has 16 residues. From germline, CDR1 is SGHTA and CDR2 FQGNSA. Losses at the gene ends were 5 bases for V and 6 bases for J; bases not matched to a gene: 14. The CDR3 region has the DNA TGTGCCAGCAGCCCGCCACGGGGCGGGAGGATCAAGACCCAGTACTTC. Translated: CASSPPRGGRIKTQYF.

V gene TRBV19 combines with J gene TRBJ2-7, with 10 bases matching TRBD2. The CDR3 is made up of 16 amino acids. CDR1 is LNHDA and CDR2 is SQIVND in the germline V gene (reference sequence). V lost 5 bases and J lost 0; bases outside the gene matches: 7. CDR3 DNA: TGTGCCAGTAGTCGGGCACTAGCGGGGAGCTCCTACGAGCAGTACTTC. Amino acids: CASSRALAGSSYEQYF.

This sequence joins TRBV6-2 or TRBV6-3 and TRBJ1-1, with TRBD1 matching 7 bases. V dropped 2 bases and J dropped 0; count of bases not matched to a gene: 3. Germline V gene data show CDR1 as MNHEY and CDR2 as SVGEGT. CDR3 size: 15 residues. DNA of the CDR3: TGTGCCAGCAGTTACAGGGGGCGCATGAACACTGAAGCTTTCTTT. Translation gives CASSYRGRMNTEAFF.

CDR3 nucleotide sequence: TGTGCCAGCAGCTTAGCGAGGGTGGTTCTGGATGAGCAGTTCTTC. This encodes CASSLARVVLDEQFF. The chain carries TRBV7-9 and TRBJ2-1; possible D gene TRBD2, 5 bases. The CDR3 has 15 amino acids. Germline CDR1 is SEHNR and CDR2 is FQNEAQ (reference sequence). V gave up 0 bases and J gave up 8 bases, with 14 bases separating them.

This chain links TRBV6-5 with TRBJ2-1; 7 bases fit TRBD2. V lost 7 bases, J lost 6 bases, and 3 bases stayed unmatched. The V gene's germline CDR1 is MNHEY and CDR2 SVGAGI. This CDR3 has 12 residues. The CDR3 region is CASKGGLNEQFF. The CDR3 DNA follows: TGTGCCAGCAAGGGAGGGCTCAATGAGCAGTTCTTC.

The J gene is TRBJ1-2, the V gene TRBV20-1; tentative D call: TRBD1 (6 bases). Germline V CDR1 and CDR2: DFQATT, SNEGSKA (reference sequence). The CDR3 spans 11 residues. V was clipped by 6 bases and J by 8 bases, with 13 bases between them. As DNA, the CDR3 is TGCAGTGCCGCCAGGGGACGGGGCTACACCTTC. It yields the protein CSAARGRGYTF.

The chain couples TRBV6-2 or TRBV6-3 to TRBJ2-4; D is ambiguous. Germline V gene lookup returns CDR1 MNHEY and CDR2 SVGEGT. This CDR3 has 13 residues. Trimming took off 2 bases at V and 3 bases at J, with 5 bases between the two ends. The CDR3 DNA follows: TGTGCCAGCAGTTACCGGGTCAAAAACATTCAGTACTTC. The encoded protein is CASSYRVKNIQYF.

V usage is TRBV7-3 and J usage is TRBJ2-1, with 9 bases aligning to TRBD2. From germline, CDR1 is SGHTA and CDR2 FQGTGA. Unmatched junction bases numbered 11, after V lost 4 bases and J lost 4 bases. The CDR3 totals 17 residues. CDR3 DNA sequence: TGTGCCAGCAGCTCCTCCGGGTCTAGCGGGAATTACAATGAGCAGTTCTTC. It is translated as CASSSSGSSGNYNEQFF.

The genes are TRBV10-1 and TRBJ2-5; 9 bases agree with TRBD1. The germline gives CDR1 WNHNN, CDR2 SYGVQD (reference sequence). Losses at the gene ends were 6 bases for V and 2 bases for J; bases not matched to a gene: 7. CDR3 size: 15 residues. This chain's CDR3 is CASSEYRGPQETQYF. For the CDR3, the DNA is TGCGCCAGCAGCGAATACAGGGGGCCTCAAGAGACCCAGTACTTC.

This clone was detected once. The chain uses TRBV5-1 and TRBJ1-2; 8 bases align to TRBD1. The V segment lost 0 bases and the J segment 2 bases; nucleotides outside the gene matches: 6. The germline V gene has CDR1 SGHRS and CDR2 YFSETQ. The CDR3 spans 16 residues. CDR3 loop: CASSLDGQGNNYGYTF. The CDR3 region has the DNA TGCGCCAGCAGCTTGGATGGACAGGGAAACAACTATGGCTACACCTTC.

The chain combines TRBV15 with TRBJ2-1; no clear D gene. Trimming took off 1 base at V and 9 bases at J, with 7 bases between the two ends. This CDR3 is built from 12 residues. Germline lookup yields CDR1 LNHNV and CDR2 YYDKDF (reference sequence). The CDR3 coding sequence is TGTGCCACCAGCAGAGTATCTTCTGAGCAGTTCTTC. Encoded protein: CATSRVSSEQFF. The whole variable domain, filled in from reference TRBV15 and TRBJ2-1, reads DAMVIQNPRYQVTQFGKPVTLSCSQTLNHNVMYWYQQKSSQAPKLLFHYYDKDFNNEADTPDNFQSRRPNTSFCFLDIRSPGLGDTAMYLCATSRVSSEQFFGPGTRLTVL.

This sequence joins TRBV7-2 and TRBJ1-2; maybe TRBD1 (5 bases). The germline V gene has CDR1 SGHTA and CDR2 FQGNSA. The CDR3 totals 16 residues. Trimming took off 4 bases at V and 4 bases at J, with 19 bases between the two ends. The CDR3 region has the DNA TGTGCCAGCAGCTCCCGGGGGACTCTCCGATCCTATGGCTACACCTTC. It yields the protein CASSSRGTLRSYGYTF.

This clone was counted once. The rearrangement joins TRBV28 to TRBJ1-2, with TRBD1 matching over 9 bases. CDR1 MDHEN and CDR2 SYDVKM come from the germline V gene. The V gene end was trimmed by 3 bases and the J gene end by 1 base; junction bases not matched to a gene: 3. The CDR3 loop spans 15 amino acids. The CDR3 spells CASSLGQGRNYGYTF. The CDR3 DNA is TGTGCCAGCAGTTTGGGACAGGGACGTAACTATGGCTACACCTTC.

Concerning this clone itself: A read error may account for a junction end that differs from germline. CDR3 in amino acids: CASSERDNTQYF. The CDR3 region has the DNA TGTGCCAGCAGTGAACGGGATAACACTCAGTACTTC. V and J are TRBV2 and TRBJ2-4, with D perhaps TRBD2 (5 bases). The CDR3 spans 12 residues. Germline CDR1 and CDR2: SNHLY and FYNNEI.